The 26 T cell receptor beta chains below come from one sample, sequenced in a study of T cells in Graves' hyperthyroidism and ophthalmopathy. Authors of the study amplified TCR beta CDR3 regions from RNA transcripts. Primed by the HTBI set, a first-round RT-PCR was run on the TCR CDR3. TCRdb processed the multiplex PCR reads anew with MiXCR; each CDR3 protein has one entry. The profile shows roughly 380,000 distinct CDR3 sequences, about 13% of them singletons. The sequenced sample was blood. The receptors derive from a young man with Graves' hyperthyroidism that later progressed to Graves' ophthalmopathy.

This chain connects TRBV5-4 to TRBJ2-5; 11 nucleotides line up with TRBD2. Trimming cost V 4 bases and J 5 bases; bases outside gene matches: 4. Per the germline V gene, CDR1 is SGHNT and CDR2 is YYREEE (reference sequence). The CDR3 covers 14 residues. In nucleotides, the CDR3 is TGTGCCAGCAGCGGGCCTAGCGGGGGGGAGACCCAGTACTTC. Translating gives CASSGPSGGETQYF.

J is TRBJ1-6 and V is TRBV7-2, with TRBD1 matching 7 bases. The CDR3 contains 17 residues. With 0 bases clipped from V and 6 bases from J, the junction kept 8 bases outside the gene matches. Germline values: CDR1 SGHTA, CDR2 FQGNSA. The CDR3 loop reads CASSLALGTEVNSPLHF. DNA of the CDR3: TGTGCCAGCAGCTTAGCTCTCGGGACAGAAGTTAATTCACCCCTCCACTTT.

This clonotype was recorded a few times. This sequence joins TRBV4-1 and TRBJ2-2; D is perhaps TRBD2 (7 bases). V was clipped by 0 bases and J by 2 bases, with 10 bases between them. The CDR3 runs 16 residues. The germline CDR1 and CDR2 sequences are MGHRA and YSYEKL. The CDR3 is CASSQEGGGNTGELFF. CDR3 nucleotides: TGCGCCAGCAGCCAAGAAGGGGGGGGAAACACCGGGGAGCTGTTTTTT.

This clonotype was observed at least ten times. The chain couples TRBV28 to TRBJ1-1; perhaps TRBD1 as D (6 bases). The CDR3 consists of 15 residues. Germline V gives CDR1 MDHEN, CDR2 SYDVKM. V dropped 7 bases and J dropped 7 bases, with 22 bases sitting between them. The CDR3 loop is CASTQGGGVWGEAFF. The CDR3, as DNA: TGTGCCAGCACCCAAGGGGGGGGGGTGTGGGGTGAAGCTTTCTTT.

The V and J genes are TRBV4-1 and TRBJ2-7; 8 bases are a match to TRBD1. With 4 bases clipped from V and 5 bases from J, the junction kept 7 bases outside the gene matches. This CDR3 contains 14 residues. Germline V lookup: CDR1 MGHRA, CDR2 YSYEKL. The CDR3: CASSPGQALDEQYF. The DNA of the CDR3 is TGCGCCAGCAGCCCGGGACAGGCTCTTGACGAGCAGTACTTC.

The rearrangement uses TRBV19 and TRBJ2-2; D remains unclear. Germline V gives CDR1 LNHDA, CDR2 SQIVND (reference sequence). Trimming left V 3 bases short and J 1 base short, with 6 bases between. The CDR3 consists of 14 residues. CDR3 sequence reads: CASSIVGNTGELFF. In DNA form, the CDR3 reads TGTGCCAGTAGTATTGTGGGGAACACCGGGGAGCTGTTTTTT.

The table lists this clonotype with many counts. This chain links TRBV6-1 with TRBJ1-2, with D possibly TRBD1 on 6 matching bases. V lost 8 bases to trimming and J lost 5 bases, with 15 bases between them. The V gene's germline CDR1 is MNHNS and CDR2 SASEGT. This CDR3 comprises 13 residues. CDR3 sequence reads: CASEGGRLYGYTF. The CDR3 region has the DNA TGTGCCAGCGAGGGGGGCCGTTTGTATGGCTACACCTTC.

This clonotype came up many times. The chain uses TRBV7-9 and TRBJ2-7; perhaps TRBD2 as D (5 bases). The V end lost 4 bases, the J end lost 4 bases, and 23 bases lay between the germline ends. The CDR3 spans 17 residues. CDR1 is SEHNR and CDR2 is FQNEAQ in the germline V gene (reference sequence). CDR3 in amino acids: CASSSSPGSGKTYEQYF. CDR3 in DNA: TGTGCCAGCAGCTCTTCGCCGGGGAGCGGAAAGACTTACGAGCAGTACTTC.

This clonotype was counted ten times or more. This sequence joins TRBV7-2 and TRBJ2-5, with D possibly being TRBD1 (5 bases). The CDR3 loop spans 15 amino acids. Germline CDR1 and CDR2: SGHTA and FQGNSA. V was pared by 0 bases and J by 5 bases, with 13 bases between. The CDR3 sequence is CASSLALSGWETQYF. Written as DNA, the CDR3 is TGTGCCAGCAGCTTAGCGCTCTCAGGGTGGGAGACCCAGTACTTC.

This clonotype was seen ten or more times. V is TRBV2 and J is TRBJ2-1, with D maybe TRBD1 (6 bases). Germline V gene lookup returns CDR1 SNHLY and CDR2 FYNNEI. The germline V and J ends were trimmed by 7 bases and 0 bases, with 13 bases remaining between them. The length of the CDR3 is 15 residues. The CDR3 protein is CASNWDTSSYNEQFF. CDR3 sequence (DNA): TGTGCCAGCAATTGGGACACAAGCTCCTACAATGAGCAGTTCTTC. The full variable domain, in which reference TRBV2 and TRBJ2-1 provide the parts outside the CDR3, is EPEVTQTPSHQVTQMGQEVILRCVPISNHLYFYWYRQILGQKVEFLVSFYNNEISEKSEIFDDQFSVERPDGSNFTLKIRSTKLEDSAMYFCASNWDTSSYNEQFFGPGTRLTVL.

The chain employs TRBV6-1 and TRBJ2-1; TRBD2 agrees at 9 bases. V dropped 6 bases and J dropped 7; count of bases not matched to a gene: 10. The CDR3 spans 15 residues. The V gene's germline CDR1 is MNHNS and CDR2 SASEGT. CDR3 sequence (DNA): TGTGCCAGCAGCCGTAGCGGGGGAAGGGGAAATGAGCAGTTCTTC. This translates into CASSRSGGRGNEQFF.

This chain links TRBV5-5 with TRBJ2-1; 7 bases map to TRBD2. This CDR3 is built from 13 residues. V was pared by 3 bases and J by 5 bases, with 2 bases of the junction left unmatched. The germline V gene encodes CDR1 SGHKS and CDR2 YYEKEE (reference sequence). CDR3 nucleotide sequence: TGTGCCAGCAGCTGGGGGGGTCACAATGAGCAGTTCTTC. It translates to CASSWGGHNEQFF.

This clonotype occurred many times. The rearrangement links TRBV5-8 to TRBJ2-3; D is undetermined. The CDR3 is 9 residues long. Germline CDR1 and CDR2: SGHTS and YDEGEE. Trimming left V 7 bases short and J 11 bases short, with 8 bases between. CDR3 in amino acids: CASRLGQYF. In DNA, the CDR3 is TGTGCCAGCCGACTCGGGCAGTATTTT.

This clonotype has only a few counts. V is TRBV5-1 and J is TRBJ2-3; D might be TRBD2 (5 bases). CDR3 length: 16 residues. V gave up 0 bases and J gave up 0 bases, with 11 bases separating them. CDR1 is SGHRS, CDR2 YFSETQ, per germline. Here the CDR3 reads CASSLGASYSTDTQYF. The DNA for the CDR3 is TGCGCCAGCAGCTTGGGGGCTAGCTATAGCACAGATACGCAGTATTTT.

The table lists this clonotype with a few counts. The genes are TRBV30 and TRBJ2-5; D is undetermined. V was clipped by 0 bases and J by 2 bases, with 7 bases between them. CDR3 length: 13 residues. Germline V CDR1 and CDR2: GTSNPN, SVGIG (reference sequence). CDR3 nucleotide sequence: TGTGCCTGGAGTGTACTCGAACAAGAGACCCAGTACTTC. It specifies CAWSVLEQETQYF.

The table lists this clonotype with many counts. The DNA of the CDR3 is TGTGCCAGCAGCGGCTGGCGGGGGGGAGTCTACAATGAGCAGTTCTTC. Amino acids: CASSGWRGGVYNEQFF. The chain links TRBV11-2 to TRBJ2-1; TRBD2 aligns across 9 bases. Trimming at V came to 5 bases and at J to 3 bases, leaving 8 bases not matched to a gene. Per germline, CDR1 SGHAT and CDR2 FQNNGV. The CDR3 consists of 16 residues.

At least ten counts were recorded for this clonotype. The genes are TRBV10-3 and TRBJ1-4; D perhaps matches TRBD1 (5 bases). CDR3 length: 15 residues. From germline, CDR1 is ENHRY and CDR2 SYGVKD. V lost 3 bases and J lost 4, with 12 bases in between. The CDR3 here is CAISEGGAGNEKLFF. The CDR3 DNA is TGTGCCATCAGTGAAGGAGGGGCTGGTAATGAAAAACTGTTTTTT.

This clonotype occurred a few times. The rearrangement links TRBV12-3 or TRBV12-4 to TRBJ2-2; D unresolved. This CDR3 contains 14 residues. V was trimmed by 7 bases and J by 2 bases, leaving 11 bases between them. The CDR3 spells CASTPDPNTGELFF. In nucleotides, the CDR3 is TGTGCCAGCACTCCCGACCCAAACACCGGGGAGCTGTTTTTT.

This clonotype was seen repeatedly, ten times or more. The chain combines TRBV2 with TRBJ2-1; 8 bases agree with TRBD2. Germline trimming cut 8 bases from V and 14 bases from J; bases unmatched to any gene: 8. The germline CDR1 and CDR2 sequences are SNHLY and FYNNEI. The CDR3 has 11 residues. CDR3 sequence (DNA): TGTGCCAGCTCCCCTCCGGGAGGGAAGTTCTTC. It translates to CASSPPGGKFF.

Ten or more counts support this clonotype. The chain joins TRBV27 to TRBJ2-3; 11 positions match TRBD2. Unmatched junction bases numbered 3, after V lost 8 bases and J lost 2 bases. Germline V gene data show CDR1 as MNHEY and CDR2 as SMNVEV (reference sequence). CDR3 length: 14 amino acids. The CDR3 DNA is TGTGCCAGCGGGACTAGCGGACCCACAGATACGCAGTATTTT. Encoded protein: CASGTSGPTDTQYF.

CDR3: CASSQIPGQGNSPLHF. CDR3 sequence (DNA): TGCGCCAGCAGCCAAATCCCGGGACAGGGGAATTCACCCCTCCACTTT. V usage is TRBV4-1 and J usage is TRBJ1-6, with 10 bases identical to TRBD1. J gave up 7 bases and V 2 bases, and 5 bases lay outside the gene matches. The CDR3 extends over 16 amino acids. The germline gives CDR1 MGHRA, CDR2 YSYEKL.

This clonotype was detected many times. This chain uses TRBV15 with TRBJ2-1; 9 bases match TRBD2. Per the germline V gene, CDR1 is LNHNV and CDR2 is YYDKDF (reference sequence). The junction had 12 bases not matched to a gene; V was cut back by 0 bases and J by 3 bases. The CDR3 is made up of 19 amino acids. CDR3 sequence: CATSRDPFRGGAYYNEQFF. The DNA of the CDR3 is TGTGCCACCAGCAGAGACCCCTTTCGCGGGGGGGCCTACTACAATGAGCAGTTCTTC. The full variable domain, completed using reference TRBV15 and TRBJ2-1, is DAMVIQNPRYQVTQFGKPVTLSCSQTLNHNVMYWYQQKSSQAPKLLFHYYDKDFNNEADTPDNFQSRRPNTSFCFLDIRSPGLGDTAMYLCATSRDPFRGGAYYNEQFFGPGTRLTVL.

This clonotype was observed at least ten times. This chain uses TRBV2 with TRBJ2-5, with 8 bases fitting TRBD2. This CDR3 comprises 14 residues. V trimming: 6 bases; J trimming: 1 base; junction bases outside the gene matches: 4. Germline V lookup: CDR1 SNHLY, CDR2 FYNNEI. CDR3 bases: TGTGCCAGCAGGCTACGGGAGGGCCAAGAGACCCAGTACTTC. Amino acids: CASRLREGQETQYF.

This clonotype was seen many times. This chain joins TRBV12-3 or TRBV12-4 and TRBJ1-2; D gene unclear. The CDR3 runs to 16 residues. The V and J ends lost 5 bases and 0 bases respectively, with 16 bases between them. The CDR3 region is CASSPPGSISNYGYTF. In DNA form, the CDR3 reads TGTGCCAGCAGTCCCCCGGGCTCCATCTCTAACTATGGCTACACCTTC.

This clonotype was observed at least ten times. The rearrangement links TRBV30 to TRBJ1-5, with TRBD1 identical over 7 bases. The germline V gene encodes CDR1 GTSNPN and CDR2 SVGIG (reference sequence). J was trimmed by 3 bases and V by 3 bases; bases with no gene match: 8. The length of the CDR3 is 15 residues. This chain's CDR3 is CAWSEGQYNNQPQHF. The CDR3 nucleotides are TGTGCCTGGAGCGAGGGACAGTACAACAATCAGCCCCAGCATTTT.

This clonotype was seen a few times. The rearrangement joins TRBV27 to TRBJ2-7, with D perhaps matching TRBD1 (5 bases). The germline V and J ends were trimmed by 10 bases and 4 bases, with 17 bases remaining between them. This CDR3 region has 13 residues. Germline V lookup: CDR1 MNHEY, CDR2 SMNVEV (reference sequence). CDR3 nucleotide sequence: TGTGCCACCCTAGACCCAGGGCGGTACGAGCAGTACTTC. This codes for CATLDPGRYEQYF.